These 23 T cell receptor beta chains originate from one sample sequenced in a study of T-cell reconstitution after alpha-beta-depleted transplantation in children. Unique molecular identifiers tagged the TCRbeta library. One entry per CDR3 protein results from TCRdb running MiXCR on the PCR reads. The table lists more than 400,000 distinct CDR3 sequences, 43% of them singletons, with around a quarter in the top ten. Sequenced here: PBMCs, sampled before TCRalphabeta/CD19-depleted stem cell transplant. Every receptor here comes from a girl under 10 years old with aplastic anemia, due to receive a stem cell transplant.

This clonotype was seen just once. The chain has TRBV5-5 and TRBJ2-5, with TRBD2 matching 13 bases. The germline CDR1 and CDR2 sequences are SGHKS and YYEKEE (reference sequence). The CDR3 sequence is 16 residues long. J was trimmed by 3 bases and V by 0 bases; bases with no gene match: 2. CDR3 amino acids: CASSLGGTSGKETQYF. Written as DNA, the CDR3 is TGTGCCAGCAGCTTGGGGGGGACTAGCGGGAAAGAGACCCAGTACTTC.

This clonotype was counted between two and nine times. A read error may be the cause here, since a much bigger clone is one base away. The chain is built from TRBV6-1 and TRBJ1-2, with 8 bases identical to TRBD1. This CDR3 is 13 amino acids long. With 6 bases clipped from V and 2 bases from J, the junction kept 2 bases outside the gene matches. Germline CDR1 and CDR2: MNHNS and SASEGT. CDR3 sequence reads: CASSWTGNYGYTF. Written as DNA, the CDR3 is TGTGCCAGCAGCTGGACAGGGAACTATGGCTACACCTTC.

This clonotype was seen ten or more times. The chain has TRBV5-6 and TRBJ2-5; D could derive from TRBD1 or TRBD2 (6 bases each). This CDR3 is 15 amino acids long. Trimming took off 4 bases at V and 5 bases at J, with 18 bases between the two ends. Germline assignment: CDR1 SGHDT and CDR2 YYEEEE. CDR3 in amino acids: CASSTLTRGRETQYF. CDR3 in DNA: TGTGCCAGCAGCACTCTGACAAGGGGGAGGGAGACCCAGTACTTC.

This chain joins TRBV28 and TRBJ2-7, with TRBD1 matching 9 bases. Trimming took 8 bases from V and 7 from J; bases not matched to a gene: 9. CDR1 and CDR2 (germline): MDHEN, SYDVKM. The CDR3 spans 13 residues. The CDR3 protein is CASGGQGLLEQYF. The CDR3 DNA follows: TGTGCCAGCGGGGGACAGGGCCTCTTAGAGCAGTACTTC.

This clonotype occurred a few times. This rearrangement joins TRBV12-2 to TRBJ2-7; the D segment call TRBD2 is taken from the table without a DNA check. TRBV12-2 is flagged as a pseudogene. The CDR3 runs to 18 residues. CDR3 protein: CASRLAIMGSGRYHEQYF. The CDR3 DNA is TGTGCAAGTCGCTTAGCCATTATGGGTAGCGGGAGATACCACGAGCAGTACTTC.

This chain uses TRBV20-1 with TRBJ1-5; 10 bases line up with TRBD1. The V and J ends lost 3 bases and 1 base, in that order; junction bases with no gene match: 12. The CDR3 is 18 amino acids. The germline V gene has CDR1 DFQATT and CDR2 SNEGSKA (reference sequence). CDR3 sequence reads: CSASPGQGGVGSNQPQHF. The CDR3, as DNA: TGCAGTGCTAGTCCCGGACAGGGGGGCGTAGGCAGCAATCAGCCCCAGCATTTT.

J is TRBJ2-3 and V is TRBV5-1, with 7 positions matching TRBD1. Per germline, CDR1 SGHRS and CDR2 YFSETQ. The CDR3 consists of 14 residues. The V gene end was trimmed by 6 bases and the J gene end by 0 bases; junction bases not matched to a gene: 4. The CDR3 loop is CASTLTGSTDTQYF. CDR3 nucleotide sequence: TGCGCCAGCACCCTGACAGGGAGCACAGATACGCAGTATTTT. Full variable domain (outside the CDR3, taken from reference TRBV5-1 and TRBJ2-3): KAGVTQTPRYLIKTRGQQVTLSCSPISGHRSVSWYQQTPGQGLQFLFEYFSETQRNKGNFPGRFSGRQFSNSRSEMNVSTLELGDSALYLCASTLTGSTDTQYFGPGTRLTVL.

The chain has TRBV15 and TRBJ1-1; D unresolved. The CDR3 totals 13 residues. The V and J ends lost 5 bases and 4 bases respectively, with 11 bases between them. Per germline, CDR1 LNHNV and CDR2 YYDKDF (reference sequence). As DNA, the CDR3 is TGTGCCACCAGCCGCCCAGTAGGCACTGAAGCTTTCTTT. It specifies CATSRPVGTEAFF.

The genes are TRBV7-9 and TRBJ2-7, with D perhaps TRBD1 (6 bases). The germline gives CDR1 SEHNR, CDR2 FQNEAQ (reference sequence). CDR3 length: 15 amino acids. Trimming removed 1 base at V and 6 bases at J, with 16 bases between. The DNA for the CDR3 is TGTGCCAGCAGCTTAGGGTCAGGGGCCTTGATCGAGCAGTACTTC. Translating gives CASSLGSGALIEQYF.

This clonotype was seen at least ten times. This chain connects TRBV7-3 to TRBJ2-1, with TRBD2 identical over 8 bases. Germline V gives CDR1 SGHTA, CDR2 FQGTGA. This CDR3 region has 15 residues. The V and J ends lost 2 bases and 6 bases, in that order; junction bases with no gene match: 6. CDR3: CASSLLAGGVNEQFF. Written as DNA, the CDR3 is TGTGCCAGCAGCTTACTCGCGGGAGGCGTCAATGAGCAGTTCTTC.

This clonotype has a count of ten or more. V gene TRBV7-2 combines with J gene TRBJ2-1, with 8 bases fitting TRBD2. The CDR3 loop spans 14 amino acids. Germline V CDR1 and CDR2: SGHTA, FQGNSA. Germline trimming cut 3 bases from V and 10 bases from J; bases unmatched to any gene: 8. CDR3 coding DNA: TGTGCCAGCAGCTTCTCGCGGGAGGCCCCGGAGCAGTTCTTC. It translates to CASSFSREAPEQFF.

This clonotype was found a few times. The chain uses TRBV18 and TRBJ1-6; 7 nucleotides line up with TRBD1. Trimming cost V 3 bases and J 0 bases; bases outside gene matches: 8. Germline loops: CDR1 KGHSH, CDR2 LQKENI. The CDR3 extends over 18 amino acids. In nucleotides, the CDR3 is TGTGCCAGCTCACCTATACAGGGGACGAGCTCCTATAATTCACCCCTCCACTTT. It translates to CASSPIQGTSSYNSPLHF.

V is TRBV9 and J is TRBJ2-1; 7 bases align to TRBD1. Germline V gene data show CDR1 as SGDLS and CDR2 as YYNGEE. V lost 3 bases and J lost 8; bases outside the gene matches: 2. The CDR3 totals 12 residues. CDR3 loop: CASSGQGDEQFF. The CDR3 nucleotides read TGTGCCAGCAGCGGCCAGGGGGATGAGCAGTTCTTC.

This chain links TRBV7-2 with TRBJ1-5; TRBD1 matches at 7 bases. The V gene's germline CDR1 is SGHTA and CDR2 FQGNSA. V gave up 1 base and J gave up 6 bases; unmatched junction bases: 9. This CDR3 region has 16 residues. This CDR3 is CASSLVLGAGGQPQHF. CDR3 sequence (DNA): TGTGCCAGCAGCTTAGTGTTGGGGGCAGGGGGTCAGCCCCAGCATTTT. The full variable domain, rest sourced from reference TRBV7-2 and TRBJ1-5, is GAGVSQSPSNKVTEKGKDVELRCDPISGHTALYWYRQSLGQGLEFLIYFQGNSAPDKSGLPSDRFSAERTGGSVSTLTIQRTQQEDSAVYLCASSLVLGAGGQPQHFGDGTRLSIL.

At least ten counts were recorded for this clonotype. The J gene is TRBJ2-1, the V gene TRBV29-1, with a possible D match to TRBD2 (6 bases). CDR3 size: 14 residues. The germline V gene has CDR1 SQVTM and CDR2 ANQGSEA. The V end was cut by 4 bases, the J end by 3 bases, with 13 bases between. CDR3 coding DNA: TGCAGCGTTGTTGCGGGAACCATCTACAATGAGCAGTTCTTC. Its translation is CSVVAGTIYNEQFF.

This clonotype was counted once. The CDR3 loop is CASAPGGSRNTYQETQYF. Written as DNA, the CDR3 is TGTGCCAGCGCGCCCGGGGGATCGCGGAATACGTACCAAGAGACCCAGTACTTC. The chain links TRBV11-1 to TRBJ2-5; TRBD2 is a possible D gene (6 bases). Germline loops: CDR1 SGHAT, CDR2 FQDESV (reference sequence). The ends were cut back, 8 bases at V and 0 bases at J, with 25 bases in the middle. The CDR3 consists of 18 residues.

The chain links TRBV5-6 to TRBJ2-5; tentatively, D is TRBD2 (5 bases). CDR1 and CDR2 (germline): SGHDT, YYEEEE. V was shortened by 4 bases and J by 2 bases, with 12 bases between the two germline ends. This CDR3 has 14 residues. The chain's CDR3 is CASSPAGSQETQYF. CDR3 sequence (DNA): TGTGCCAGCAGCCCCGCGGGCAGTCAAGAGACCCAGTACTTC.

This chain uses TRBV14 with TRBJ2-3, with a tentative D call TRBD1 (6 bases). This CDR3 region has 15 residues. V lost 1 base to trimming and J lost 7 bases, with 15 bases between them. CDR1 is SGHDN and CDR2 is FVKESK in the germline V gene. The CDR3 DNA is TGTGCCAGCAGCCAAGTATTCAGGGGAAGAAATACGCAGTATTTT. Protein sequence: CASSQVFRGRNTQYF. Together with reference TRBV14 and TRBJ2-3, the CDR3 gives the full variable domain: EAGVTQFPSHSVIEKGQTVTLRCDPISGHDNLYWYRRVMGKEIKFLLHFVKESKQDESGMPNNRFLAERTGGTYSTLKVQPAELEDSGVYFCASSQVFRGRNTQYFGPGTRLTVL.

In this sample, this clonotype turned up once. The rearrangement joins TRBV7-6 to TRBJ2-3; 8 positions match TRBD2. V was pared by 5 bases and J by 6 bases, with 13 bases of the junction left unmatched. Per the germline V gene, CDR1 is SGHVS and CDR2 is FNYEAQ. CDR3 length: 16 residues. CDR3 nucleotides: TGTGCCAGCAGCCCCCAACGGGTAGCGGGATCTGATACGCAGTATTTT. Its translation is CASSPQRVAGSDTQYF.

In this sample, this clonotype turned up a few times. The chain combines TRBV30 with TRBJ2-2; possibly TRBD1 for D (6 bases). Germline-derived CDR1 and CDR2 are GTSNPN and SVGIG (reference sequence). The CDR3 length is 14 residues. Trimming took 1 base from V and 1 from J, leaving 7 bases between them. The CDR3: CAWSGTVNTGELFF. CDR3 sequence (DNA): TGTGCCTGGAGTGGGACAGTGAACACCGGGGAGCTGTTTTTT.

Only one count was recorded for this clonotype. One junction end does not reproduce the germline sequence, and a read error may be involved. The V gene is TRBV15, the J gene TRBJ1-1; unclear D gene. Germline V gene lookup returns CDR1 LNHNV and CDR2 YYDKDF (reference sequence). The CDR3 is made up of 15 amino acids. The CDR3 here is CATSRTSPSGAEALF. The CDR3, as DNA: TGTGCCACCAGCAGAACCAGTCCGAGCGGAGCTGAAGCTTTGTTT.

The chain links TRBV6-1 to TRBJ2-1; 10 bases match TRBD1. V dropped 7 bases and J dropped 7; count of bases not matched to a gene: 7. CDR1 and CDR2 from the germline V gene are MNHNS and SASEGT. The CDR3 covers 14 residues. The CDR3 loop is CASTPDRGRNEQFF. DNA of the CDR3: TGTGCCAGCACCCCGGACAGGGGGAGAAATGAGCAGTTCTTC.

This chain links TRBV30 with TRBJ2-3; D unresolved. Germline lookup yields CDR1 GTSNPN and CDR2 SVGIG (reference sequence). CDR3 length: 15 amino acids. Trimming shortened V by 3 bases and J by 2 bases, and 15 bases separated the two germline ends. The CDR3 nucleotides read TGTGCCTGGAGCCCCGGAAGTTTTTCCACAGATACGCAGTATTTT. It is translated as CAWSPGSFSTDTQYF.